The 17 T cell receptor beta chains given below trace back to one sample, sequenced in a study of T cells in Graves' hyperthyroidism and ophthalmopathy. Amplified TCR beta CDR3 regions derived from RNA transcripts. When the TCR CDR3 underwent first-round RT-PCR, the HTBI primer set was used. TCRdb analysed the multiplex PCR reads with MiXCR anew, one entry per CDR3 protein. The top ten clones hold around 4% of a sample with 600,000 to 650,000 distinct CDR3 sequences, 15% to 20% of them seen once. The sequencing input was blood. The receptors come from a woman aged 25 to 39 with Graves' hyperthyroidism.

CDR3 loop: CASSTPGEGLTDTQYF. In DNA form, the CDR3 reads TGTGCCAGCAGCACACCAGGCGAGGGACTCACAGATACGCAGTATTTT. The chain employs TRBV11-3 and TRBJ2-3, with D perhaps TRBD2 (6 bases). Looked up from germline, CDR1 is SGHNT and CDR2 is YENEEA. V was clipped by 5 bases and J by 2 bases, with 17 bases between them. This CDR3 comprises 16 residues. Using reference TRBV11-3 and TRBJ2-3 for the parts outside the CDR3, the full variable domain is EAGVVQSPRYKIIEKKQPVAFWCNPISGHNTLYWYLQNLGQGPELLIRYENEEAVDDSQLPKDRFSAERLKGVDSTLKIQPAELGDSAVYLCASSTPGEGLTDTQYFGPGTRLTVL.

This clonotype occurred a few times. This sequence may be a read error, since a much larger clone differs from it by one base. The chain uses TRBV7-9 and TRBJ1-1; possible D gene TRBD1, 5 bases. The CDR3 is made up of 12 amino acids. Germline V gene sequence: CDR1 SEHNR, CDR2 FQNEAQ (reference sequence). The chain's CDR3 is CASSLADTEASF. In DNA form, the CDR3 reads TGTGCCAGCAGCTTAGCGGACACTGAAGCTTCCTTT.

There are many counts of this clonotype. This chain uses TRBV2 with TRBJ2-1, with 7 bases matching TRBD2. The CDR3 is made up of 15 amino acids. The ends lost 7 bases at V and 9 bases at J; junction bases unmatched: 15. Germline CDR1 and CDR2: SNHLY and FYNNEI. The CDR3, as DNA: TGTGCCAGCATGTCTGGGGAGGGGCGGGGGTCTGAGCAGTTCTTC. Translation: CASMSGEGRGSEQFF. Supplemented by reference TRBV2 and TRBJ2-1, the full variable domain reads EPEVTQTPSHQVTQMGQEVILRCVPISNHLYFYWYRQILGQKVEFLVSFYNNEISEKSEIFDDQFSVERPDGSNFTLKIRSTKLEDSAMYFCASMSGEGRGSEQFFGPGTRLTVL.

This clonotype came up many times. This sequence joins TRBV11-2 and TRBJ2-1, with TRBD2 matching 11 bases. The CDR3 consists of 16 residues. Germline V CDR1 and CDR2: SGHAT, FQNNGV. The trim removed 2 bases at V and 8 bases at J, leaving 8 bases unmatched. The CDR3 DNA reads as TGTGCCAGCAGCTTATACGCAGGACTAGCGGGTTATGAGCAGTTCTTC. Its translation: CASSLYAGLAGYEQFF.

Many counts were recorded for this clonotype. V usage is TRBV5-1 and J usage is TRBJ2-5, with TRBD2 identical over 12 bases. J gave up 2 bases and V 4 bases, and 6 bases lay outside the gene matches. This CDR3 is built from 16 residues. CDR1 and CDR2 (germline): SGHRS, YFSETQ. CDR3 residues: CASSQMTSGSQETQYF. The CDR3 coding sequence is TGCGCCAGCAGCCAGATGACTAGCGGGAGTCAAGAGACCCAGTACTTC.

The chain has TRBV9 and TRBJ1-5, with a tentative D call TRBD1 (5 bases). The V end was cut by 0 bases, the J end by 1 base, with 8 bases between. This CDR3 has 15 amino acids. Germline CDR1 reads SGDLS; CDR2 reads YYNGEE. The CDR3 nucleotides are TGTGCCAGCAGCGTAGAAGGGGCGAGCAATCAGCCCCAGCATTTT. This gives the protein CASSVEGASNQPQHF. Variable domain in full (rest from reference TRBV9 and TRBJ1-5): DSGVTQTPKHLITATGQRVTLRCSPRSGDLSVYWYQQSLDQGLQFLIQYYNGEERAKGNILERFSAQQFPDLHSELNLSSLELGDSALYFCASSVEGASNQPQHFGDGTRLSIL.

This clonotype was seen only a few times. This CDR3 reads CASKQGRYNSPLHF. The DNA of the CDR3 is TGTGCCAGCAAACAGGGGAGATATAATTCACCCCTCCACTTT. The rearrangement uses TRBV2 and TRBJ1-6; the match to TRBD1 covers 7 bases. Germline CDR1 reads SNHLY; CDR2 reads FYNNEI. CDR3 size: 14 residues. V gave up 7 bases and J gave up 4 bases; unmatched junction bases: 4.

This clonotype was seen a handful of times. The V and J genes are TRBV12-3 or TRBV12-4 and TRBJ1-1, with unresolved D. CDR3 length equals 14 residues. With 2 bases removed from V and 6 bases from J, the gap between germline ends came to 13 bases. The CDR3 spells CASSLTALDPEAFF. CDR3 nucleotide sequence: TGTGCCAGCAGTTTAACGGCCCTGGACCCTGAAGCTTTCTTT.

The sample holds many counts of this clonotype. The V gene is TRBV6-9, the J gene TRBJ2-7; TRBD2 agrees at 10 bases. The CDR3 runs to 14 residues. Germline V gives CDR1 MNHGY, CDR2 SVAAGI. Germline trimming cut 6 bases from V and 2 bases from J; bases unmatched to any gene: 4. As DNA, the CDR3 is TGTGCCAGCAGAAGGACTAGCGGAGCCTACGAGCAGTACTTC. Its protein is CASRRTSGAYEQYF.

The CDR3 spells CSARDPLAGVHTQYF. The CDR3 DNA follows: TGCAGTGCTAGAGATCCACTAGCGGGAGTACATACGCAGTATTTT. The chain combines TRBV20-1 with TRBJ2-3, with 11 bases fitting TRBD2. The CDR3 is 15 residues long. Per the germline V gene, CDR1 is DFQATT and CDR2 is SNEGSKA (reference sequence). After removal of 0 bases from V and 7 bases from J, the junction contained 6 bases not matched to a gene.

There are a few counts of this clonotype. The chain couples TRBV5-1 to TRBJ1-1, with D possibly being TRBD1 (5 bases). The V end was cut by 4 bases, the J end by 2 bases, with 12 bases between. This CDR3 contains 14 residues. Germline V gene lookup returns CDR1 SGHRS and CDR2 YFSETQ. DNA for the CDR3: TGCGCCAGCAGCGTGACCGGGACTAACACTGAAGCTTTCTTT. It specifies CASSVTGTNTEAFF.

This clonotype was seen ten or more times. This sequence joins TRBV20-1 and TRBJ2-7; 11 nucleotides agree with TRBD2. Germline CDR1 is DFQATT and CDR2 is SNEGSKA (reference sequence). J gave up 3 bases and V 5 bases, and 9 bases lay outside the gene matches. The CDR3 is 15 amino acids. The CDR3 loop reads CSAPTSGRVFYEQYF. CDR3 in DNA: TGCAGTGCTCCCACTAGCGGGAGAGTCTTCTACGAGCAGTACTTC.

A remark on this clonotype: This sequence may be a read error, since a much larger clone differs from it by one base. The chain is built from TRBV6-2 or TRBV6-3 and TRBJ2-5; 7 bases match TRBD2. This CDR3 is 14 amino acids long. Germline V gene data show CDR1 as MNHEY and CDR2 as SVGEGT. This CDR3 reads CASTIRGVLETRYF. As DNA, the CDR3 is TGTGCCAGCACCATACGGGGGGTTTTGGAGACCCGGTACTTC.

This clonotype has just one count. The chain recombines TRBV6-2 or TRBV6-3 with TRBJ1-4, with D unclear. The CDR3 has 16 residues. The germline V gene encodes CDR1 MNHEY and CDR2 SVGEGT. The V end lost 8 bases, the J end lost 7 bases, and 23 bases lay between the germline ends. CDR3 coding DNA: TGTGCCAGCTCCGGCACAGCCGGGATCGCCGGTGAAAAACTGTTTTTT. Translated: CASSGTAGIAGEKLFF.

This chain links TRBV9 with TRBJ1-2; D call uncertain. Germline V gene lookup returns CDR1 SGDLS and CDR2 YYNGEE. This CDR3 contains 14 residues. V was shortened by 3 bases and J by 4 bases, with 13 bases between the two germline ends. CDR3: CASSAGRSRYGYTF. Written as DNA, the CDR3 is TGTGCCAGCAGCGCCGGACGGAGTCGCTATGGCTACACCTTC.

This clonotype was counted only a few times. The chain is built from TRBV28 and TRBJ1-3; no reliable D call. V shed 7 bases and J shed 0 bases, with 13 bases lying between them. The CDR3 length is 15 residues. Germline V gene sequence: CDR1 MDHEN, CDR2 SYDVKM. CDR3 in DNA: TGTGCCAGCACCCTCGGCATTAGCTCTGGAAACACCATATATTTT. Its translation is CASTLGISSGNTIYF.

This clonotype was seen repeatedly, ten times or more. CDR3 loop: CASSFLGQKAFF. The CDR3 bases are TGTGCCAGCAGTTTTTTAGGGCAGAAAGCTTTCTTT. The chain joins TRBV12-3 or TRBV12-4 to TRBJ1-1, with D uncertain. This CDR3 comprises 12 residues. Trimming stripped 3 bases from V and 9 bases from J, with 11 bases between.